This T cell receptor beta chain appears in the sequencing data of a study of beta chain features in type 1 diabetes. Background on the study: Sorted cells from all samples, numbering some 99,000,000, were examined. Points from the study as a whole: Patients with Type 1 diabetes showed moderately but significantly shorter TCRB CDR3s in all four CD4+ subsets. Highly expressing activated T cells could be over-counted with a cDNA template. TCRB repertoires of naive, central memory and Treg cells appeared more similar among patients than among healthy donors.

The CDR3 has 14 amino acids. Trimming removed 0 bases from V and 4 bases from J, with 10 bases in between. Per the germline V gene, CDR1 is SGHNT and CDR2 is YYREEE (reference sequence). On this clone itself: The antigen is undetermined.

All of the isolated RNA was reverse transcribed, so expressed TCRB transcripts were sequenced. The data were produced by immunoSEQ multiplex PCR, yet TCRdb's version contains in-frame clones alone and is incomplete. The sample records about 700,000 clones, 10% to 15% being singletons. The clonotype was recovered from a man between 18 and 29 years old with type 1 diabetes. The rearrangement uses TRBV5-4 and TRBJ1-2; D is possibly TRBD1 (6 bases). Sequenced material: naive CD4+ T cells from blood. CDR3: CASSLEGGIYGYTF. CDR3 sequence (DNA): TGTGCCAGCAGCTTGGAGGGGGGCATCTATGGCTACACCTTC.